One sample yielded the 8 T cell receptor beta chains listed below, sequenced in a study of identical twins (dated by TCRdb to the mid-2010s). Library prep was done by 5' RACE. Sequencing used an Illumina HiSeq 2000. TCRdb's own reprocessing of the public reads used fastp at Q25 and MiXCR and kept productive beta chains. Each entry is one CDR3 protein sequence, shown with its most common DNA and genes. In all, the sample holds around 490,000 distinct CDR3 sequences, and approximately 15% of those were seen once. The top ten constitute more than 0.8% of the sample. This same sample was also taken into another study, of yellow fever vaccine responses in identical twins.

Sequences were obtained from CD4+ T cells sorted from blood. The receptor source for this set is a woman aged 18-30 years in good health.

J is TRBJ1-5 and V is TRBV12-3 or TRBV12-4; D is unresolved. The ends were cut back, 2 bases at V and 2 bases at J, with 7 bases in the middle. The CDR3 is made up of 14 amino acids. CDR3: CASSLTRGNQPQHF. The CDR3 DNA follows: TGTGCCAGCAGTTTAACCCGGGGCAATCAGCCCCAGCATTTT.

There are a few counts of this clonotype. The J gene is TRBJ2-1, the V gene TRBV7-2; no clear D. The CDR3 is 15 amino acids. Between the trimmed V and J ends, which lost 4 bases and 0 bases, there was a span of 10 bases. CDR1 is SGHTA and CDR2 is FQGNSA in the germline V gene. The CDR3 region is CASSSQFRSYNEQFF. The CDR3 DNA is TGTGCCAGCAGCTCGCAGTTTCGCTCCTACAATGAGCAGTTCTTC.

Details on this clonotype: This may be a read error, as it is one base from a much larger clone. The CDR3 bases are TGTGCCAGCAGCTTAAAGGGGAGGCAAGAGACCCAGTACTTC. This gives the protein CASSLKGRQETQYF. The chain has TRBV7-9 and TRBJ2-5; TRBD2 might be the D (6 bases). V was pared by 2 bases and J by 2 bases, with 9 bases between. Germline V gene sequence: CDR1 SEHNR, CDR2 FQNEAQ (reference sequence). The CDR3 is 14 amino acids.

There are a few counts of this clonotype. J is TRBJ2-4 and V is TRBV7-6; D is ambiguous. Trimming left V 5 bases short and J 6 bases short, with 11 bases between. The CDR3 spans 13 residues. Germline lookup yields CDR1 SGHVS and CDR2 FNYEAQ. The CDR3 nucleotides read TGTGCCAGCAGCCCTCTAACCGTAAACATTCAGTACTTC. This codes for CASSPLTVNIQYF.

This clonotype was counted a few times. The chain joins TRBV6-2 or TRBV6-3 to TRBJ1-1; TRBD1 might be the D (6 bases). Germline V gene sequence: CDR1 MNHEY, CDR2 SVGEGT. The CDR3 has 13 residues. V lost 6 bases to trimming and J lost 2 bases, with 10 bases between them. The CDR3 protein is CASRPDSNTEAFF. In DNA form, the CDR3 reads TGTGCCAGCAGGCCGGACAGCAACACTGAAGCTTTCTTT.

The V gene is TRBV20-1, the J gene TRBJ1-1; D unclear. Germline V CDR1 and CDR2: DFQATT, SNEGSKA (reference sequence). CDR3 length: 15 residues. The V end was cut by 5 bases, the J end by 0 bases, with 16 bases between. This chain's CDR3 is CSAQKRANVNTEAFF. Here the CDR3 DNA reads TGCAGTGCTCAGAAAAGGGCGAACGTGAACACTGAAGCTTTCTTT.

This clonotype was seen more than once but under ten times. The V gene is TRBV10-3, the J gene TRBJ2-7, with D maybe TRBD2 (6 bases). CDR3 length: 15 residues. Germline CDR1 is ENHRY and CDR2 is SYGVKD. Trimming shortened V by 5 bases and J by 3 bases, and 17 bases separated the two germline ends. The CDR3 here is CAISRGDISGYEQYF. The CDR3 DNA reads TGTGCCATCAGTCGGGGAGACATTAGCGGCTACGAGCAGTACTTC.

The chain carries TRBV7-2 and TRBJ2-7, with D possibly matching TRBD1 (5 bases). V lost 5 bases and J lost 2, with 16 bases in between. Per the germline V gene, CDR1 is SGHTA and CDR2 is FQGNSA. CDR3 length equals 15 residues. The CDR3 bases are TGTGCCAGCAGCCTACAAAAAAAGGGGACCTACGAGCAGTACTTC. Amino acids: CASSLQKKGTYEQYF.